These 22 T cell receptor beta chains share one sample of origin, sequenced in a study of cytomegalovirus exposure and HLA in healthy donors. PCR primers comprised 60 Vbeta and 13 Jbeta primers. TCRdb keeps only in-frame clones here, not all; method: immunoSEQ multiplex PCR. The sample lists about 31,000 clones; 85% to 90% were seen once. Sequencing input: PBMCs. These receptors all come from a boy between 10 and 17 years old in good health and CMV-seronegative.

The chain employs TRBV27 and TRBJ2-3; 12 bases map to TRBD2. Per germline, CDR1 MNHEY and CDR2 SMNVEV (reference sequence). This CDR3 contains 14 residues. The J segment lost 4 bases and the V segment lost 7 bases, leaving 3 bases of the junction unmatched. In DNA form, the CDR3 reads TGTGCCAGCAACAGACTAGCGGGGGCAGATACGCAGTATTTT. It codes for CASNRLAGADTQYF.

The DNA for the CDR3 is TGTGCCAGCAGCTGGGGAGGTGATTGGCTGGCCGGTGGGGCCAACGTCCTGACTTTC. This translates into CASSWGGDWLAGGANVLTF. The chain is built from TRBV5-8 and TRBJ2-6, with a tentative D call TRBD2 (6 bases). CDR1 and CDR2 (germline): SGHTS, YDEGEE. Deletions cut 3 bases from V and 3 bases from J, with 22 bases between. This CDR3 region has 19 residues.

This sequence joins TRBV5-1 and TRBJ2-2; 7 nucleotides agree with TRBD1. CDR3 length: 16 residues. J was trimmed by 1 base and V by 4 bases; bases with no gene match: 7. Germline lookup yields CDR1 SGHRS and CDR2 YFSETQ. The CDR3 DNA is TGCGCCAGCAGCCCTCCGGGACAGAGGAACACCGGGGAGCTGTTTTTT. It specifies CASSPPGQRNTGELFF. The full variable domain, rest sourced from reference TRBV5-1 and TRBJ2-2, is KAGVTQTPRYLIKTRGQQVTLSCSPISGHRSVSWYQQTPGQGLQFLFEYFSETQRNKGNFPGRFSGRQFSNSRSEMNVSTLELGDSALYLCASSPPGQRNTGELFFGEGSRLTVL.

This clone has a single count. V usage is TRBV5-8 and J usage is TRBJ2-2, with D possibly TRBD2 on 6 matching bases. Trimming shortened V by 4 bases and J by 6 bases, and 13 bases separated the two germline ends. This CDR3 has 14 amino acids. Germline V gene sequence: CDR1 SGHTS, CDR2 YDEGEE. CDR3 coding DNA: TGTGCCAGCAGCCCACCCGGGGGTCCCGGGGAGCTGTTTTTT. Residues: CASSPPGGPGELFF. Using reference TRBV5-8 and TRBJ2-2 for the parts outside the CDR3, the full variable domain is EAGVTQSPTHLIKTRGQQATLRCSPISGHTSVYWYQQALGLGLQFLLWYDEGEERNRGNFPPRFSGRQFPNYSSELNVNALELEDSALYLCASSPPGGPGELFFGEGSRLTVL.

V and J are TRBV5-6 and TRBJ1-4, with D perhaps TRBD1 (5 bases). In germline, CDR1 is SGHDT, CDR2 YYEEEE. V gave up 2 bases and J gave up 2 bases, with 13 bases separating them. This CDR3 comprises 16 residues. This chain's CDR3 is CASSFWGGATNEKLFF. The CDR3 region has the DNA TGTGCCAGCAGCTTTTGGGGGGGAGCGACTAATGAAAAACTGTTTTTT.

The V gene is TRBV4-1, the J gene TRBJ1-2; TRBD1 aligns across 8 bases. Trimming took 0 bases from V and 6 from J; bases not matched to a gene: 9. Per the germline V gene, CDR1 is MGHRA and CDR2 is YSYEKL. This CDR3 has 16 amino acids. The CDR3 sequence is CASSQENTGGMDGYTF. The CDR3, as DNA: TGCGCCAGCAGCCAAGAAAATACAGGGGGTATGGATGGCTACACCTTC.

The V call is TRBV5-4, the J call TRBJ2-1; D unresolved. The CDR3 is 15 amino acids. Germline V CDR1 and CDR2: SGHNT, YYREEE (reference sequence). Trimming took off 0 bases at V and 3 bases at J, with 10 bases between the two ends. CDR3 nucleotides: TGTGCCAGCAGCTTGGTAACAGAGATCTACAATGAGCAGTTCTTC. Amino acid sequence: CASSLVTEIYNEQFF.

CDR3 bases: TGCGCCAGCAGTGATGGCTACGAGGAGTTAGAGACCCAGTACTTC. Its protein is CASSDGYEELETQYF. The chain links TRBV10-2 to TRBJ2-5; D is uncertain. CDR3 length: 15 residues. Trimming took 3 bases from V and 4 from J, leaving 15 bases between them. Germline V lookup: CDR1 WSHSY, CDR2 SAAADI.

The chain employs TRBV6-1 and TRBJ1-3; D gene unclear. From germline, CDR1 is MNHNS and CDR2 SASEGT. V lost 6 bases, J lost 0 bases, and 12 bases lay in between. This CDR3 has 15 residues. The CDR3 bases are TGTGCCAGCAGCTACCCGGGTGGCTCTGGAAACACCATATATTTT. Translating gives CASSYPGGSGNTIYF.

As DNA, the CDR3 is TGTGCCAGCAGCCAGACTACCGGGACAGGGGAGCCCCAGCATTTT. Translated: CASSQTTGTGEPQHF. The J gene is TRBJ1-5, the V gene TRBV4-2; 10 bases are a match to TRBD1. With 3 bases clipped from V and 8 bases from J, the junction kept 7 bases outside the gene matches. There are 15 residues in the CDR3. Germline V gene sequence: CDR1 LGHNA, CDR2 YNFKEQ.

This chain connects TRBV5-1 to TRBJ2-1, with TRBD2 matching over 14 bases. Germline lookup yields CDR1 SGHRS and CDR2 YFSETQ. CDR3 size: 17 residues. V trimming: 6 bases; J trimming: 9 bases; junction bases outside the gene matches: 14. The DNA for the CDR3 is TGCGCCAGCATCCTCACGACTAGCGGGGGGGCAGGGGGTGAGCAGTTCTTC. It is translated as CASILTTSGGAGGEQFF.

The genes are TRBV4-2 and TRBJ2-7, with a weak D call TRBD2 (5 bases). The ends were cut back, 2 bases at V and 2 bases at J, with 10 bases in the middle. The germline V gene encodes CDR1 LGHNA and CDR2 YNFKEQ. CDR3 size: 14 residues. CDR3 sequence: CASSQYPGTYEQYF. CDR3 bases: TGTGCCAGCAGCCAATACCCGGGAACCTACGAGCAGTACTTC.

The chain employs TRBV27 and TRBJ2-5, with 10 positions matching TRBD1. The CDR3 has 15 amino acids. The V gene's germline CDR1 is MNHEY and CDR2 SMNVEV (reference sequence). V was clipped by 6 bases and J by 5 bases; unmatched bases: 9. This CDR3 reads CASRPTGGPRETQYF. The CDR3 DNA is TGTGCCAGCAGGCCGACAGGGGGCCCTCGGGAGACCCAGTACTTC.

This chain joins TRBV5-5 and TRBJ2-7; 9 bases agree with TRBD1. CDR3 length equals 14 residues. Trimming cost V 4 bases and J 3 bases; bases outside gene matches: 5. Germline assignment: CDR1 SGHKS and CDR2 YYEKEE (reference sequence). The CDR3 region has the DNA TGTGCCAGCAGCCTTCACAGGGGGCTCTACGAGCAGTACTTC. This codes for CASSLHRGLYEQYF.

In nucleotides, the CDR3 is TGCGCCAGCAGCCAAGCGTTTGACGGGGAATCGTACTATAATTCACCCCTCCACTTT. It codes for CASSQAFDGESYYNSPLHF. The genes are TRBV4-3 and TRBJ1-6; D call uncertain. The germline gives CDR1 LGHNA, CDR2 YSLEER. The CDR3 runs to 19 residues. Trimming took off 1 base at V and 3 bases at J, with 19 bases between the two ends.

The rearrangement links TRBV5-5 to TRBJ1-5; no definite D call. CDR1 is SGHKS and CDR2 is YYEKEE in the germline V gene (reference sequence). V was pared by 0 bases and J by 6 bases, with 7 bases between. CDR3 length equals 13 residues. The CDR3 bases are TGTGCCAGCAGCTTGGTGACGGGTCAGCCCCAGCATTTT. It codes for CASSLVTGQPQHF.

The rearrangement uses TRBV6-4 and TRBJ2-2; 15 nucleotides match TRBD2. J gave up 6 bases and V 2 bases, and 1 base lay outside the gene matches. The V gene's germline CDR1 is MRHNA and CDR2 SNTAGT. This CDR3 is 16 amino acids long. CDR3 in DNA: TGTGCCAGCAGTGACGGGACTAGCGGGGGGCCCGGGGAGCTGTTTTTT. It codes for CASSDGTSGGPGELFF.

In its sample, this clone was seen once. The gene calls are TRBV27 and TRBJ2-7, with TRBD1 identical over 9 bases. Trimming removed 7 bases from V and 3 bases from J; junction bases left unmatched: 10. Germline V CDR1 and CDR2: MNHEY, SMNVEV (reference sequence). The CDR3 extends over 15 amino acids. The CDR3 DNA is TGTGCCAGCACCCCCGGGACAGGGACGATCTACGAGCAGTACTTC. Translated, it gives CASTPGTGTIYEQYF.

The genes are TRBV18 and TRBJ2-3, with D tentatively TRBD2 (5 bases). CDR1 is KGHSH and CDR2 is LQKENI in the germline V gene. This CDR3 comprises 13 residues. V was shortened by 0 bases and J by 4 bases, with 5 bases between the two germline ends. In DNA form, the CDR3 reads TGTGCCAGCTCACCACCACTAGCAGATACGCAGTATTTT. Translation gives CASSPPLADTQYF.

The chain uses TRBV10-1 and TRBJ1-6, with a possible D match to TRBD1 (5 bases). The V gene lost 1 base and the J gene lost 14 bases, with 12 bases spanning the gap. This CDR3 is 13 amino acids long. The germline V gene has CDR1 WNHNN and CDR2 SYGVQD (reference sequence). The CDR3 bases are TGCGCCAGCAGTGAGTTGGAGGAGGGGACCCTCCACTTT. Protein product: CASSELEEGTLHF.

The chain is built from TRBV19 and TRBJ2-2, with D possibly TRBD1 on 6 matching bases. CDR1 is LNHDA and CDR2 is SQIVND in the germline V gene (reference sequence). V shed 3 bases and J shed 0 bases, with 8 bases lying between them. The CDR3 covers 15 residues. The CDR3, as DNA: TGTGCCAGTAGTATTGGGACAACGAACACCGGGGAGCTGTTTTTT. It encodes CASSIGTTNTGELFF.

This sequence joins TRBV10-3 and TRBJ2-1; TRBD2 is a possible D gene (5 bases). CDR1 is ENHRY and CDR2 is SYGVKD in the germline V gene. V was trimmed by 6 bases and J by 8 bases, leaving 14 bases between them. This CDR3 contains 13 residues. The chain's CDR3 is CAIRWTESDEQFF. As DNA, the CDR3 is TGTGCCATCAGGTGGACTGAGAGCGATGAGCAGTTCTTC.